These T cell receptor beta chains were read from a single sample in a study of patients and donors after allogeneic stem cell transplantation. TCRdb used MiXCR to reprocess the RT-PCR reads, holding one entry per CDR3 protein. The repertoire includes about a million distinct CDR3 sequences, 15% to 20% of them detected once, and roughly 6.4% sits in the top ten. Sequencing was carried out using blood, either unsorted or a sorted T cell fraction (not recorded which). All receptors come from a human donor who was either an allogeneic HSCT recipient or a stem cell or donor lymphocyte infusion donor (not recorded which). It is not recorded whose cells these are; they may come from a transplant donor. Both conserved end residues are part of each CDR3. A D gene is named only where the DNA matches it firmly. Part of the rows lack a size; the others show once, few, many or a class for expanded clones.

TRBJ1-1 TRBV5-1 NA few TGCGCCAGCAGCTCTGGGGGAAAAGGGAACACTGAAGCTTTCTTT CASSSGGKGNTEAFF
TRBJ1-5 TRBV29-1 TRBD1 NA TGCAGCGTTGATCGGGGAGCGACAGGGAACGAGAGCAATCAGCCCCAGCATTTT CSVDRGATGNESNQPQHF
TRBJ2-5 TRBV29-1 TRBD2 many TGCAGCGTTGCTGATAGCGGGAGAGTAGAGACCCAGTACTTC CSVADSGRVETQYF
TRBJ1-1 TRBV7-6 TRBD1 few TGTGCCAGCAGCGTAGACAGGGCAGCTGAAGCTTTCTTT CASSVDRAAEAFF
TRBJ1-2 TRBV10-3 NA NA TGTGCCATCAGTGAGGTGGAGGGAAAGGGCTATGGCTACACCTTC CAISEVEGKGYGYTF
TRBJ1-4 TRBV7-9 NA NA TGTGCCAGCAGCTTAGGGGCACAGCATGAAAAACTGTTTTTT CASSLGAQHEKLFF
TRBJ1-2 TRBV20-1 NA NA TGCAGTGCTCCTTACCGCGGCTATGGCTACACCTTC CSAPYRGYGYTF
TRBJ2-1 TRBV7-2 TRBD2 few TGTGCCAGCAGCTTGACTAGCGGGGGCAGGAGTGAGCAGTTCTTC CASSLTSGGRSEQFF
TRBJ2-2 TRBV4-3 NA NA TGCGCCAGCAGCCAGGCGTCCGGGACTTCAAATGCCAGGGAGCTGTTTTTT CASSQASGTSNARELFF
TRBJ1-2 TRBV5-6 TRBD1 NA TGTGCCAGCAGCTCCCATGGACAGGGATTCTATGGCTACACCTTC CASSSHGQGFYGYTF
TRBJ2-1 TRBV7-2 TRBD2 many TGTGCCAGCAGCTCCGCATACGGACGGGAGGATGAGCAGTTCTTC CASSSAYGREDEQFF
TRBJ2-7 TRBV12-3/TRBV12-4 TRBD1 few TGTGCCATTGCCGAGACAGGGAGATCCGAGCAGTACTTC CAIAETGRSEQYF
TRBJ2-5 TRBV7-9 NA NA TGTGCCAGCAGCTCCAGGAAAGGAAGGTACCAAGAGACCCAGTACTTC CASSSRKGRYQETQYF
TRBJ2-4 TRBV20-1 NA many TGCAGTGCTAGGTCTCCGGGACTCGACAATCTAGCCAAAAACATTCAGTACTTC CSARSPGLDNLAKNIQYF